Below, one T cell receptor (beta chain) is given with its context. Libraries were prepared by immunoSEQ multiplex PCR; TCRdb keeps only in-frame clonotypes and omits some of them. Of approximately 240,000 clones listed, roughly 87% were seen once; the top ten hold under 6.5%. This entry is derived from a study of blood T cell repertoires in COVID-19. This receptor was taken from a woman aged 25 to 45 with acute COVID-19. Material: PBMCs or T cells enriched from blood (not recorded which).

CDR3 bases: TGTGCAAGTCGCTTAGTCCCCCTCCACTATGGCTACACCTTC. Its protein is CASRLVPLHYGYTF. The V gene is TRBV12-2, the J gene TRBJ1-2. TRBV12-2 is described as a pseudogene. The CDR3 length is 14 residues.